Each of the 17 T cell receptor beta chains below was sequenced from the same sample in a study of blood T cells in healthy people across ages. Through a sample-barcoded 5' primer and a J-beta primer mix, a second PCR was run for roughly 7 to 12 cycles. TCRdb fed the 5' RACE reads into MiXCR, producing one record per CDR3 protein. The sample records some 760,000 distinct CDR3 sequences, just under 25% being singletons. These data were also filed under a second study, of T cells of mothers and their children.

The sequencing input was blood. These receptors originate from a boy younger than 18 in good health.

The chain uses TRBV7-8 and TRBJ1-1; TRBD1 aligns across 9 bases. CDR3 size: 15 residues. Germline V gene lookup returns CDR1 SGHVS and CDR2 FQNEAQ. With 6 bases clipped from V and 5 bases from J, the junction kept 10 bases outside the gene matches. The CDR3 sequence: CASSSTDRGWTEAFF. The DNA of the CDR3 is TGTGCCAGCAGTTCGACCGACAGGGGGTGGACTGAAGCTTTCTTT.

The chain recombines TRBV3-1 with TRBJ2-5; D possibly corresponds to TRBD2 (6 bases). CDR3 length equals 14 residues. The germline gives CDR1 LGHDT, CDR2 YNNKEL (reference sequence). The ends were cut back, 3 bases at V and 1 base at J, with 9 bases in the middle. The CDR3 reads CASSHRAGQETQYF. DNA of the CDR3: TGTGCCAGCAGCCACCGAGCGGGCCAAGAGACCCAGTACTTC.

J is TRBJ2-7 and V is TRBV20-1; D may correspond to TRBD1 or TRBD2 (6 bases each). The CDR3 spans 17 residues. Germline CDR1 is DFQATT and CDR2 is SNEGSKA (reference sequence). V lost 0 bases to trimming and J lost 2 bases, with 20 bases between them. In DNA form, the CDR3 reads TGCAGTGCTAGAGATCAGCTAAACGGGGGCTTCCCCTACGAGCAGTACTTC. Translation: CSARDQLNGGFPYEQYF.

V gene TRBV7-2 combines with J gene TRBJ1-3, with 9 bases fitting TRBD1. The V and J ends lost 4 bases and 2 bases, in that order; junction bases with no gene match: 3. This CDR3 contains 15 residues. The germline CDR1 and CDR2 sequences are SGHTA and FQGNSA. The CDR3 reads CASSSQGAPGNTIYF. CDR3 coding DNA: TGTGCCAGCAGCTCACAGGGGGCCCCTGGAAACACCATATATTTT.

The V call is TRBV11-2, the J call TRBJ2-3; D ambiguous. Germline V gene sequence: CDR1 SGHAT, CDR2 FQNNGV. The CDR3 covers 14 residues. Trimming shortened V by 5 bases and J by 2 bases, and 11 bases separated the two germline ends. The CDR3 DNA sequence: TGTGCCAGCAGCAACAGCCAAATCACAGATACGCAGTATTTT. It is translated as CASSNSQITDTQYF.

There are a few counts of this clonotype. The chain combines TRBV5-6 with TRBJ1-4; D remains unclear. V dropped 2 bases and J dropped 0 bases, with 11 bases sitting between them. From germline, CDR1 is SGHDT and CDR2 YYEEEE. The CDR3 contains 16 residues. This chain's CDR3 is CASSFGQAATNEKLFF. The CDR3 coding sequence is TGTGCCAGCAGCTTTGGTCAGGCTGCAACTAATGAAAAACTGTTTTTT.

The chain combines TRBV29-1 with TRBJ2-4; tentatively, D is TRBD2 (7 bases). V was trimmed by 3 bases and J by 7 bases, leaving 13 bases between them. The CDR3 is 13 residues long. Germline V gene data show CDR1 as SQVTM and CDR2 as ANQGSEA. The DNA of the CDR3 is TGCAGCGTTGAGCGGGGGCCAGGGAACATTCAGTACTTC. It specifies CSVERGPGNIQYF.

Here the CDR3 reads CASSVDTYKTDEQFF. The CDR3 nucleotides read TGTGCCAGCAGCGTAGACACTTACAAAACCGATGAGCAGTTCTTC. This chain joins TRBV6-5 and TRBJ2-1, with D uncertain. Germline-derived CDR1 and CDR2 are MNHEY and SVGAGI. The CDR3 runs 15 residues. The germline V and J ends were trimmed by 6 bases and 8 bases, with 20 bases remaining between them.

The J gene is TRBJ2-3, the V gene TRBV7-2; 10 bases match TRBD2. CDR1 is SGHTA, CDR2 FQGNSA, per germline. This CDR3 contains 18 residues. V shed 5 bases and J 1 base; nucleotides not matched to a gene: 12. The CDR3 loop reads CASSTQREGPLRTDTQYF. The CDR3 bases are TGTGCCAGCAGCACCCAGCGGGAGGGCCCCCTTCGCACAGATACGCAGTATTTT.

The CDR3 reads CASSYEVQGALGTQYF. In nucleotides, the CDR3 is TGTGCCAGCAGTTACGAGGTCCAGGGGGCTTTGGGGACCCAGTACTTC. The chain combines TRBV6-5 with TRBJ2-5; TRBD1 aligns across 8 bases. Germline V gene sequence: CDR1 MNHEY, CDR2 SVGAGI. The CDR3 is made up of 16 amino acids. V was clipped by 2 bases and J by 7 bases; unmatched bases: 12.

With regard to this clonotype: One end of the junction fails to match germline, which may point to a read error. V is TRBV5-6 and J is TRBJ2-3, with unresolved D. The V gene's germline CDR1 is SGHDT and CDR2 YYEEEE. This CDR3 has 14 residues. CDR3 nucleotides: TGTGCCAGCAGCTTGGTTACGGCTACAGATACGCAATATTTT. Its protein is CASSLVTATDTQYF.

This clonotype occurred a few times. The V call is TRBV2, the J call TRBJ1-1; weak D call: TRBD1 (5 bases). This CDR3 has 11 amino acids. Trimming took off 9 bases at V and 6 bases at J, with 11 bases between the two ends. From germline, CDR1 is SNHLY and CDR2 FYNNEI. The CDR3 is CASPGTAEAFF. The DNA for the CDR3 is TGTGCCAGTCCAGGGACGGCTGAAGCTTTCTTT.

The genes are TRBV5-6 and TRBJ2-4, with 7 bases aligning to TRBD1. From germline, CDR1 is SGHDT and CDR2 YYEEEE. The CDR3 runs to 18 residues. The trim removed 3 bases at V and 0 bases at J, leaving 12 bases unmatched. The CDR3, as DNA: TGTGCCAGCAGCTCAGGTCTACAGGGGCCTGAAGCCAAAAACATTCAGTACTTC. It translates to CASSSGLQGPEAKNIQYF.

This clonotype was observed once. This CDR3 is CASLYGHSSYEQYF. CDR3 nucleotides: TGTGCCAGCTTATATGGACACAGCTCCTACGAGCAGTACTTC. This chain joins TRBV7-2 and TRBJ2-7, with TRBD1 as a possible D gene (5 bases). CDR3 length: 14 residues. Germline CDR1 reads SGHTA; CDR2 reads FQGNSA. With 8 bases removed from V and 0 bases from J, the gap between germline ends came to 14 bases.

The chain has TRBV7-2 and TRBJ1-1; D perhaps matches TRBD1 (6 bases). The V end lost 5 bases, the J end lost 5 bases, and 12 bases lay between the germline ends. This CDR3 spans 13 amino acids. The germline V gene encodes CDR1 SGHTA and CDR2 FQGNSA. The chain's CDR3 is CASSNNRATEAFF. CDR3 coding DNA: TGTGCCAGCAGCAATAACAGGGCGACTGAAGCTTTCTTT.

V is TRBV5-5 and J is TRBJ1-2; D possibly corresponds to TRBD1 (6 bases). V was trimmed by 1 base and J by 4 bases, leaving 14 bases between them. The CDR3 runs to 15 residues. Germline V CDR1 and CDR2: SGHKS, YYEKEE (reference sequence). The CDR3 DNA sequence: TGTGCCAGCAGCTTGAGTTCTCACAGGGTCTATGGCTACACCTTC. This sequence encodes CASSLSSHRVYGYTF.

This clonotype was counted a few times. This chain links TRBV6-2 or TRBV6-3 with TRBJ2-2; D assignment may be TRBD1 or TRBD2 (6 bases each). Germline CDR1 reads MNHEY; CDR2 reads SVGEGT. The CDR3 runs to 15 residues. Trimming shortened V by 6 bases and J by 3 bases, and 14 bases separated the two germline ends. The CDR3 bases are TGTGCCAGCAGCCTCCCTAGGGGGGACACCGGGGAGCTGTTTTTT. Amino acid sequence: CASSLPRGDTGELFF.